This TCR beta chain was profiled in a study of Ad26.COV2.S vaccination and SARS-CoV-2 variants (dated by TCRdb to the early 2020s). For the study in its entirety: Donors in the vaccine arm were drawn from COV1001, a multicentre, randomized, double-blind, placebo-controlled phase I-IIa trial testing Ad26.COV2.S in healthy adults. Dosing of Ad26.COV2.S was intramuscular, at either 5x10^10 or 1x10^11 viral particles, delivered as one shot or as two shots spaced 56 days apart. TCRbeta repertoire sequencing was used to assess the specificity and breadth of SARS-CoV-2-reactive T cell receptors after Ad26.COV2.S vaccination. A total of roughly 30 samples were included in the TCR-sequenced set, comprising around 19 Ad26.COV2.S vaccine recipients, 5 placebo recipients and 8 SARS-CoV-2 convalescent individuals. Trial participants were randomized into five groups of five: low-dose or high-dose Ad26.COV2.S given once or twice, or placebo on both occasions. Blinding of investigators to trial group allocation was maintained during experiments and outcome assessment. Paper-wide results and their limitations: After vaccination, substantial breadth of spike-specific CD8+ and CD4+ T cell responses was reported. Higher spike-specific TCR breadth was observed in Ad26.COV2.S recipients than in placebo recipients (P = 0.0014). Comparable non-spike TCR breadth was observed between vaccine and placebo recipients, consistent with only spike being contained in the vaccine. The study was not powered for comparison of responses between vaccine doses or regimens. The authors noted that total T cell responses may have been underestimated by the TCR breadth and depth analyses.

From its cysteine to its phenylalanine, the CDR3 spans 14 amino acids. Kept here is only the CDR3 DNA, which spans 42 bases and is read in frame from base 1. Via the germline V gene (reference sequence), CDR1 is PRHDT and CDR2 FYEKMQ. Between the V and J ends, shortened by 1 base and 2 bases respectively, the junction contains 9 bases. Taken with the paper, the label for treatment or condition translates to: some 20 received Ad26.COV2.S at low or high dose, single or two shots; roughly 5 received placebo; per-sample allocation not given. For vaccine and placebo recipients, repertoires were sequenced using samples collected on day 63 after the first injection. Cohort 1b enrolled roughly 25 adults aged 18-55 years at a single site in Boston, USA, between 29 July and 7 August 2020. As a vaccine, Ad26.COV2.S was a replication-incompetent adenovirus type 26 vector that expressed a prefusion-stabilized SARS-CoV-2 spike protein derived from the original Wuhan strain.

In regard to this clone: There is no known antigen for this receptor. The sample holds no much larger clone one base away, and base qualities are not on file.

The immunoSEQ Assay was used to sequence TCRbeta CDR3 regions. After extraction, genomic DNA underwent amplification by bias-controlled multiplex PCR, followed by high-throughput sequencing. As for the original processing: Collapsing and filtering of sequences were performed to quantify the absolute abundance of each unique TCRbeta CDR3 region. Usable DNA was measured by amplifying reference genes present in all nucleated cells, and TCRbeta template counts were normalized to that usable DNA to estimate T cell fraction. Repertoire TCRs were annotated as SARS-CoV-2-specific when V gene, CDR3 amino acid sequence and J gene were exactly matched to a known reactive TCR set. The reference SARS-CoV-2 TCR set came from MIRA and was filtered for enrichment in COVID-19-positive ImmuneCODE repertoires, removing public or cross-reactive TCRs. Using the MIRA antigens, annotated TCRs were further analysed by specific ORF or by position within an ORF. Depth was the summed frequency of annotated unique rearrangements, while breadth was defined as annotated unique rearrangements over total unique productive rearrangements. Group comparisons of TCR breadth used two-sided Wilcoxon rank-sum tests. This is the immuneACCESS table as TCRdb keeps it, with only in-frame sequences that have V and J called. A part of the clones is gone; compared with another copy, unresolved V genes explain less than half, and the rest is unexplained. V, J and clone size are those of that table, while D and trimming were read from the DNA. The sample contains around 320,000 clones, around 87% of them found a single time. The top ten constitute about 3% of the sample.

The chain was built from TRBV13 and TRBJ2-7, with a weak D call of TRBD1 (5 bases match). Sequencing was performed on peripheral blood, taken in a trial of Ad26.COV2.S vaccine versus placebo. The sequence derives from a person between 18 and 60 years old who received the Ad26.COV2.S COVID-19 vaccine or a placebo. In nucleotide form, the sequence is TGTGCCAGCAGCTTAGACGACAGTACCTACGAGCAGTACTTC. The encoded protein is CASSLDDSTYEQYF.